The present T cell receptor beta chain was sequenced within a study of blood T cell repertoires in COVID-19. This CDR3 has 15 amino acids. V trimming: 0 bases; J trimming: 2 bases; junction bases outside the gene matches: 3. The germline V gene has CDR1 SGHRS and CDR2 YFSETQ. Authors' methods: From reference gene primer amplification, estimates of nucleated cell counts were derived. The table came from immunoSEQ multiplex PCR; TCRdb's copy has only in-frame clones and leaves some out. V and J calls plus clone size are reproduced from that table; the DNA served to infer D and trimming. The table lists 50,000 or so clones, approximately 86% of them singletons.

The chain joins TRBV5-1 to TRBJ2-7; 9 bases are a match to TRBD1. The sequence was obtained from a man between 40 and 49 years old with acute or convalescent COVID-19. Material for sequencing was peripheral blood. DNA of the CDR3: TGCGCCAGCAGCTTGGGCGGGACAGGGACCTACGAGCAGTACTTC. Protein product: CASSLGGTGTYEQYF.